This T cell receptor beta chain derives from a study of T cells in localized non-small cell lung cancer. Study-wide results and limits: Heterogeneity stays possible, as sequencing covered only one tumor region. Appearing in adjacent lung were a median about 59 of the top 100 tumor clones. Uninvolved adjacent lung showed peak T cell clonality, exceeding tumor. A raised T cell density in blood coincided with lengthier overall survival.

Clones were read by immunoSEQ multiplex PCR, and TCRdb kept only the in-frame ones, dropping some. This sample has fewer than 95,000 clones, with roughly 93% found just once. V was clipped by 4 bases and J by 8 bases; unmatched bases: 8. The CDR3 has 16 residues. Germline values: CDR1 SGHVS, CDR2 FQNEAQ. With respect to this clone: The antigen remains unidentified.

Here the sequenced sample was PBMCs, taken before any cancer treatment. The receptor's source is a woman aged 40-75 years with stage II squamous cell lung carcinoma. The chain carries TRBV7-8 and TRBJ2-1; TRBD2 agrees at 13 bases. This chain's CDR3 is CASSSRTSGSRDEQFF. The CDR3 DNA is TGTGCCAGCAGCTCTCGGACTAGCGGGAGTCGCGATGAGCAGTTCTTC. Variable domain in full (rest from reference TRBV7-8 and TRBJ2-1): GAGVSQSPRYKVAKRGQDVALRCDPISGHVSLFWYQQALGQGPEFLTYFQNEAQLDKSGLPSDRFFAERPEGSVSTLKIQRTQQEDSAVYLCASSSRTSGSRDEQFFGPGTRLTVL.